The rows below give T cell receptor beta chains drawn from one sample of a study of T cell repertoires in cytomegalovirus infection. Each CDR3 protein gets one entry after TCRdb re-called the reads with MiXCR. The data contain 400,000 or so distinct CDR3 sequences, around 32% of them singletons. What was sequenced was PBMCs. These receptors were obtained from a human donor in good health (CMV status not recorded). Some clones in this sample may be carry-over from other donors' samples. Both conserved end residues are part of each CDR3. D genes are given only for firm matches. The size entry is marked missing in some rows and otherwise reads once, few, many or a size class.

TRBV7-2,.,many,TRBJ2-5,TGTGCCAGCACCAAAGATCTACGGGAGACCCAGTACTTC,CASTKDLRETQYF
TRBV9,.,.,TRBJ2-1,TGTGCCAGCAGCGTCGGACCTTTGGGGCTCAATGAGCAGTTCTTC,CASSVGPLGLNEQFF
TRBV12-3/TRBV12-4,.,.,TRBJ1-5,TGTGCCAGCAGTCCCAGTATAGCGTATCAGCCCCAGCATTTT,CASSPSIAYQPQHF
TRBV7-2,TRBD1,many,TRBJ1-1,TGTGCCAGCAGCCCACACAGGGGGAACACTGAAGCTTTCTTT,CASSPHRGNTEAFF
TRBV20-1,TRBD1,.,TRBJ2-1,TGCAGTGCTAGAGATGGGGACAGTCCTAACAATGAGCAGTTCTTC,CSARDGDSPNNEQFF
TRBV12-3/TRBV12-4,TRBD1,few,TRBJ1-2,TGTGCCAGCAGTTCCTCCGGGACAGCCTATGGCTACACCTTC,CASSSSGTAYGYTF
TRBV7-2,TRBD1,many,TRBJ1-5,TGTGCCAGCAGCTTAGGTGGACAGGGGTTTCAGCCCCAGCATTTT,CASSLGGQGFQPQHF
TRBV6-2/TRBV6-3,.,few,TRBJ2-1,TGTGCCAGTCTCTCGCGGGTAAATGAGCAGTTCTTC,CASLSRVNEQFF
TRBV20-1,.,few,TRBJ2-5,TGCAGTGCTAGCGCCCCTTCAAAGACCCAGTACTTC,CSASAPSKTQYF
TRBV12-3/TRBV12-4,.,few,TRBJ2-3,TGTGCCAGCAGTCCTTCTGGCACAGATACGCAGTATTTT,CASSPSGTDTQYF
TRBV19,TRBD1,once,TRBJ1-5,TGTGCCAGTATCCTCGGACAGGGGGCTATCCAGCCCCAGCATTTT,CASILGQGAIQPQHF
TRBV5-1,.,.,TRBJ1-2,TGCGCCAGCAGCAGAGCACAGGGTGGGAACTATGGCTACACCTTC,CASSRAQGGNYGYTF
TRBV7-8,TRBD1,.,TRBJ1-2,TGTGCCAGCAGCAGGACAGGGCCTGACTATGGCTACACCTTC,CASSRTGPDYGYTF
TRBV12-3/TRBV12-4,.,few,TRBJ1-3,TGTGCCAGCAGTGATGGGTTACTTTACACCATATATTTT,CASSDGLLYTIYF
TRBV5-6,.,.,TRBJ1-1,TGTGCCAGCAGCTTGGGCGGTATTTTTAACACTGAAGCTTTCTTT,CASSLGGIFNTEAFF
TRBV19,.,few,TRBJ2-2,TGTGCCAGTAGTATAGACCACCGGAACACCGGGGAGCTGTTTTTT,CASSIDHRNTGELFF
TRBV15,TRBD2,.,TRBJ2-5,TGTGCCACCAGCAGATCGAGACTAGCGGGGGGTCTTCCGCAAGAGACCCAGTACTTC,CATSRSRLAGGLPQETQYF
TRBV11-2,.,.,TRBJ1-5,TGTGCCAGCAGCTTAGGAATGGATCAGCCCCAGCATTTT,CASSLGMDQPQHF
TRBV12-3/TRBV12-4,.,.,TRBJ2-5,TGTGCCAGCAGTACCAGACAACAAAGTCCCCAGTACTTC,CASSTRQQSPQYF
TRBV11-2,.,few,TRBJ1-3,TGTGCCAGCAGCTTATTGCCGGGGACACCGGGAAACACCATATATTTT,CASSLLPGTPGNTIYF
TRBV6-2/TRBV6-3,.,.,TRBJ1-1,TGTGCCAGCAGTTACCTTCGAATGGAAGCTTTCTTT,CASSYLRMEAFF
TRBV2,.,few,TRBJ2-2,TGTGCCAGCAGTGAAGCGCTTCTGGGGGCCCACACCGGGGAGCTGTTTTTT,CASSEALLGAHTGELFF
TRBV7-9,TRBD1,.,TRBJ1-4,TGTGCCAGCAGCTTGCCGGGACAGGGGAAAGGGGAAAAACTGTTTTTT,CASSLPGQGKGEKLFF
TRBV9,.,.,TRBJ2-3,TGTGCCAGCAGCCAACACCTGGGGGGCCTCACAGATACGCAGTATTTT,CASSQHLGGLTDTQYF
TRBV18,TRBD1,few,TRBJ1-3,TGTGCCAGCTCACCTACCTTCACAGGGGGTTCTGGAAACACCATATATTTT,CASSPTFTGGSGNTIYF
TRBV7-2,TRBD2,many,TRBJ2-2,TGTGCCAGCAGCGCAACTAGCGGGGGGTACACCGGGGAGCTGTTTTTT,CASSATSGGYTGELFF
TRBV6-6,TRBD1,.,TRBJ1-2,TGTGCCAGCAGTTACGAGACAGGGGGTGAGAGGAGTGGCTACACCTTC,CASSYETGGERSGYTF
TRBV18,.,.,TRBJ1-4,TGTGCCAGCTTCACAGGAGTTAATGAAAAACTGTTTTTT,CASFTGVNEKLFF
TRBV6-2/TRBV6-3,.,few,TRBJ2-7,TGTGCCAGCACCGGGATGGGTTACGAGCAGTACTTC,CASTGMGYEQYF
TRBV18,.,few,TRBJ2-2,TGTGCCAGCTCACCGCAAAAGGCCGGGGAGCTGTTTTTT,CASSPQKAGELFF
TRBV15,.,few,TRBJ1-6,TGTGCCACCAGCAGAGGGTGGAGGGGCATCTATAATTCACCCCTCCACTTT,CATSRGWRGIYNSPLHF
TRBV12-3/TRBV12-4,.,many,TRBJ2-3,TGTGCCAGCAGTTTTTTGGCTAGCACAGATACGCAGTATTTT,CASSFLASTDTQYF
TRBV28,.,.,TRBJ2-7,TGTGCCAGCAGTTTAGTAGCCAGGGTTAACGAGCAGTACTTC,CASSLVARVNEQYF
TRBV9,.,few,TRBJ2-7,TGTGCCAGCAGCGGACTCCAGGAGATTTCCTACGAGCAGTACTTC,CASSGLQEISYEQYF
TRBV7-6,TRBD1,.,TRBJ2-5,TGTGCCAGCAGCGCCGGGACAGGGTCCTATAAAGAGACCCAGTACTTC,CASSAGTGSYKETQYF
TRBV29-1,TRBD2,.,TRBJ2-1,TGCAGCCCCCGCCGAACTAGCGGGGGATCAGGGGAGCAGTTCTTC,CSPRRTSGGSGEQFF
TRBV11-2,TRBD1,.,TRBJ2-5,TGTGCCAGCAGCTTAACAGGGGCCCCCCAAGAGACCCAGTACTTC,CASSLTGAPQETQYF